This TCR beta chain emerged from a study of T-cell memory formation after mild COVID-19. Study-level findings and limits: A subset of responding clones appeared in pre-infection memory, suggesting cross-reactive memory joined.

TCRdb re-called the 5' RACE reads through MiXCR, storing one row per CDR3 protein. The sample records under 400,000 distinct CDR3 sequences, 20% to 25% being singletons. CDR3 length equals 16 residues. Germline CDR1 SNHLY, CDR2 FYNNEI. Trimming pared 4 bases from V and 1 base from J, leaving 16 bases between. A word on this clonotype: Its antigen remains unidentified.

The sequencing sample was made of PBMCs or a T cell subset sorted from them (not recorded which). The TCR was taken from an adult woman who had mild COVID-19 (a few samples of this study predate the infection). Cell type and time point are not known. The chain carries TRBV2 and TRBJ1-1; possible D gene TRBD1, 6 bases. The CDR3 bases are TGTGCCAGCAGTGCGGAGTTAGGAGGGGGGAACACTGAAGCTTTCTTT. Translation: CASSAELGGGNTEAFF.